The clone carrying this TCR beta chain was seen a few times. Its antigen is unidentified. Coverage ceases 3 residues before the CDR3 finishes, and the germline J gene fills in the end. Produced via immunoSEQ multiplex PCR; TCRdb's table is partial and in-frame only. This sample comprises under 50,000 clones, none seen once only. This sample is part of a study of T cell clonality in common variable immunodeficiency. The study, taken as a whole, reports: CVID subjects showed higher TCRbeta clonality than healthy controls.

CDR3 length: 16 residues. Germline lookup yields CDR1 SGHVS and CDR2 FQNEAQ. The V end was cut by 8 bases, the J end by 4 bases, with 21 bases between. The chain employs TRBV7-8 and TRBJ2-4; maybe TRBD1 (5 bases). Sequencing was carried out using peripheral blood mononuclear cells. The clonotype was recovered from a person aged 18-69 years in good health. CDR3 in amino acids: CASAWRPTASKNIQYF. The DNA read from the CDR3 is TGTGCCAGCGCATGGCGACCGACAGCTTCAAAAAACATT.